This T cell receptor (beta chain) was identified in a study of cytomegalovirus exposure and HLA in healthy donors. Study summary: The approximately 680 first-cohort repertoires and the roughly 130 validation repertoires shared the same platform, a later analysis reported. Findings and limits, study-wide: Some TCR beta chains (around 180 of them) were listed as cytomegalovirus-associated. Three CMV-associated chains proved CMV antigen-specific in vitro.

The repertoire was sequenced with immunoSEQ multiplex PCR; TCRdb's copy has only in-frame clones and lacks some. The profile shows approximately 71,000 clones, about 94% of them singletons. Note on this clone: Its antigen remains unidentified.

This CDR3 region has 14 residues. Looked up from germline, CDR1 is MDHEN and CDR2 is SYDVKM. V was clipped by 2 bases and J by 15 bases; unmatched bases: 8. The chain employs TRBV28 and TRBJ2-4; 12 bases line up with TRBD2. Source material: PBMCs. The clonotype comes from a woman under 30 in good health and CMV-seronegative. The CDR3 DNA sequence: TGTGCCAGCAGTTTACTACGGACTAGCGGGATCACGTACTTC. It translates to CASSLLRTSGITYF.